This TCR beta chain was captured in a study of T cells and Merkel cell carcinoma outcomes. Study-level results: Reportedly, T-cell repertoire with density predicts Merkel cell carcinoma outcomes.

V lost 2 bases, J lost 5 bases, and 13 bases lay in between. Germline V gene sequence: CDR1 MGHRA, CDR2 YSYEKL. The CDR3 loop spans 15 amino acids. TCRdb's copy holds only in-frame clones and misses some; the assay was immunoSEQ multiplex PCR. Found here are roughly 5,800 clones, 60% to 85% of them singletons; the top ten hold 5.9%. Details on this clone: Antigen: not known.

The sample was tumor tissue from Merkel cell carcinoma. The sequence was collected from a human donor with Merkel cell carcinoma. The gene calls are TRBV4-1 and TRBJ1-5; perhaps TRBD1 as D (5 bases). The CDR3 nucleotides read TGCGCCAGCAGCCAATGGCCGGACACAGATCAGCCCCAGCATTTT. Protein sequence: CASSQWPDTDQPQHF.